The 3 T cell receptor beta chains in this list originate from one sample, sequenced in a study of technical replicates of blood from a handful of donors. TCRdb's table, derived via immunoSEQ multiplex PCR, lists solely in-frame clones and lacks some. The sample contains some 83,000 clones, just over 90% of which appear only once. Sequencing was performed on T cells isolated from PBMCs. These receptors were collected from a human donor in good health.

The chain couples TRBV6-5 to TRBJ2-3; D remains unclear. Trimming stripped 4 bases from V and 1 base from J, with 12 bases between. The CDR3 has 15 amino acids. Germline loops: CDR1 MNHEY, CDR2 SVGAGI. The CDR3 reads CASSSLPLGTDTQYF. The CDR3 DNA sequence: TGTGCCAGCAGTTCCCTACCATTGGGCACAGATACGCAGTATTTT.

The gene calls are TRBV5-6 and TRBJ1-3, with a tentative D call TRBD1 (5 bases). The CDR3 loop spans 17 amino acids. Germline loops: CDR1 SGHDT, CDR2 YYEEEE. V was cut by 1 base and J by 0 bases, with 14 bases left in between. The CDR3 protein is CASSLSAGPSSGNTIYF. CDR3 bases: TGTGCCAGCAGCTTGTCCGCGGGACCGAGCTCTGGAAACACCATATATTTT.

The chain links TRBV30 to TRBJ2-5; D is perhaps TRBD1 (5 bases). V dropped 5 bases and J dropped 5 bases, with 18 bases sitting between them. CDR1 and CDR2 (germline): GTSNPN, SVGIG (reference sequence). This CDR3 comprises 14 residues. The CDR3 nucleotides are TGTGCCTGGGGCCAGGGCCTCCCAGGGGAGACCCAGTACTTC. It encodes CAWGQGLPGETQYF.